This TCR beta chain was sequenced for a study of blood T cell repertoires in COVID-19. Study at large: The United States, Italy and Spain provided the acute and convalescent COVID-19 samples. Sources were T cells, B-cell-depleted T cells, or PBMCs; the material itself was cDNA or gDNA.

How the authors handled the data: The assay estimated nucleated cells by amplifying reference gene primers. The protocol was immunoSEQ multiplex PCR, while the TCRdb copy is restricted to in-frame clones and leaves out a portion. V and J calls and clone size are copied from that table; D and trimming were computed from the DNA. This repertoire shows roughly 40,000 clones, around 89% found once; its top ten account for more than 5%. This clone was recorded once. Losses at the gene ends were 5 bases for V and 3 bases for J; bases not matched to a gene: 10. CDR3 length: 17 residues. Germline loops: CDR1 SEHNR, CDR2 FQNEAQ (reference sequence).

The rearrangement links TRBV7-9 to TRBJ1-5, with TRBD1 matching 10 bases. This sequence was found in a human donor in a cohort sampled during active COVID-19. Source material: peripheral blood. CDR3 sequence (DNA): TGTGCCAGCAGCCGGGGGCCGGGACAGGGGTACAATCAGCCCCAGCATTTT. Amino acid sequence: CASSRGPGQGYNQPQHF.